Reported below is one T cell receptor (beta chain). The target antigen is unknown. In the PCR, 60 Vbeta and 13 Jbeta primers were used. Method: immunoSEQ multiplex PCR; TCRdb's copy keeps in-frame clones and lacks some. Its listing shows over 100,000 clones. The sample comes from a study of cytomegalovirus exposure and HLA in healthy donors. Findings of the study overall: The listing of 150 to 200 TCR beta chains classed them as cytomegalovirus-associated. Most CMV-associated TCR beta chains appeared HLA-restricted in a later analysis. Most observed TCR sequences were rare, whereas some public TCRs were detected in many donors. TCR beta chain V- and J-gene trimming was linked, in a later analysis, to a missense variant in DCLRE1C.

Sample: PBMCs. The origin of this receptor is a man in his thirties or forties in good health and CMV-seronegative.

The CDR3 protein is CASTTGGRKSDTQYF. The CDR3 nucleotides are TGTGCTAGCACAACAGGGGGCAGAAAATCAGATACGCAGTATTTT. The chain employs TRBV12-5 and TRBJ2-3; 9 positions match TRBD1. The CDR3 covers 15 residues. The germline V gene has CDR1 LGHNT and CDR2 FRNRAP. The ends lost 9 bases at V and 4 bases at J; junction bases unmatched: 11.